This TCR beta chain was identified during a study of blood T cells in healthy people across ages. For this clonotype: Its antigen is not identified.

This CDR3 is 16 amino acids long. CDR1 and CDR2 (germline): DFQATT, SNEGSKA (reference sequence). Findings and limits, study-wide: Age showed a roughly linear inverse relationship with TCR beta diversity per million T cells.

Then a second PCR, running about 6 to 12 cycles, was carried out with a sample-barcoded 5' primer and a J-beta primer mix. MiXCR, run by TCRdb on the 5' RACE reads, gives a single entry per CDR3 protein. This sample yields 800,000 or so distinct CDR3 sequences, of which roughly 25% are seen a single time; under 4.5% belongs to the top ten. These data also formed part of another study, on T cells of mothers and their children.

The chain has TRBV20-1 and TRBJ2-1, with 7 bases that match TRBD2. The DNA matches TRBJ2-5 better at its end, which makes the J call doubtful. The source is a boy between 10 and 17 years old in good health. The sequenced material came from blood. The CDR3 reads CSARDVAGVIQETQYF. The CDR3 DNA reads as TGCAGTGCTAGAGACGTTGCGGGGGTTATCCAAGAGACCCAGTACTTC.